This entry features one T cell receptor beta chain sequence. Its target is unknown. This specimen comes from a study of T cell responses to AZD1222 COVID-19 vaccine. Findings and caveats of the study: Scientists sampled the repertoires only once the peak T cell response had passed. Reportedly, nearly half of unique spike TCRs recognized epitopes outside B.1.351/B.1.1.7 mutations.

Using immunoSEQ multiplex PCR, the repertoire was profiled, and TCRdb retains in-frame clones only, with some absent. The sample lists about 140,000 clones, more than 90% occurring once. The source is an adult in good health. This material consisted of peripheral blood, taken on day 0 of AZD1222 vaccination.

CDR3 in amino acids: CASSTSGGRQPQHF. CDR3 sequence (DNA): TGTGCCAGCAGTACCTCGGGGGGTCGGCAGCCCCAGCATTTT. The chain recombines TRBV28 with TRBJ1-5; tentative D call: TRBD1 (5 bases). The CDR3 is made up of 14 amino acids. The V end lost 5 bases, the J end lost 7 bases, and 15 bases lay between the germline ends. Germline-derived CDR1 and CDR2 are MDHEN and SYDVKM.